These 7 T cell receptor beta chains were all obtained from the same sample, sequenced in a study of spatial heterogeneity in lung cancer. Broader study findings: One measure, the expanded intratumoral alpha and beta TCR count, tracked tumor mutation counts.

Stated time point: sample taken at primary tumor resection. Their specific antigens are unknown. MiXCR, run by TCRdb on the 5' RACE reads, gives a single entry per CDR3 protein. Of more than 2,500 distinct CDR3 sequences listed, under 55% are singletons. Sequencing was performed on lung tumor tissue, taken at surgery. These receptor sequences come from a male donor with early-stage non-small cell lung cancer.

This clonotype is classed as medium-sized. This beta chain is an unintended read in a library built for alpha chains; its size means little. V gene TRBV7-9 combines with J gene TRBJ2-5, with 7 bases fitting TRBD2. Unmatched junction bases numbered 17, after V lost 5 bases and J lost 5 bases. Germline loops: CDR1 SEHNR, CDR2 FQNEAQ (reference sequence). The CDR3 covers 17 residues. Here the CDR3 DNA reads TGTGCCAGCAGCCTCCAAGGTAGACGAGGGCGGGAGGAGACCCAGTACTTC. This sequence encodes CASSLQGRRGREETQYF. The variable domain in full, with the rest retrieved from reference TRBV7-9 and TRBJ2-5, is DTGVSQNPRHKITKRGQNVTFRCDPISEHNRLYWYRQTLGQGPEFLTYFQNEAQLEKSRLLSDRFSAERPKGSFSTLEIQRTEQGDSAMYLCASSLQGRRGREETQYFGPGTRLLVL.

As for this clonotype: A library made for alpha chains picked up this beta chain off target, so its size means little. This chain uses TRBV12-3 or TRBV12-4 with TRBJ1-3; no definite D call. This CDR3 spans 13 amino acids. Trimming shortened V by 6 bases and J by 8 bases, and 14 bases separated the two germline ends. The CDR3 bases are TGTGCCAGCAGCTCACCACCTCGGGACACCATATATTTT. It codes for CASSSPPRDTIYF.

A few counts support this clonotype. Found in a library prepared for alpha chains, this beta chain is an off-target read, and its abundance has little meaning. The chain links TRBV7-9 to TRBJ2-3; TRBD1 is a possible D gene (6 bases). V dropped 5 bases and J dropped 6 bases, with 12 bases sitting between them. Germline V gives CDR1 SEHNR, CDR2 FQNEAQ (reference sequence). The length of the CDR3 is 13 residues. CDR3 in amino acids: CASSPRTADTQYF. The CDR3 nucleotides read TGTGCCAGCAGCCCACGGACAGCGGATACGCAGTATTTT.

Comments on this clonotype: The library was built for alpha chains, so this beta chain is an off-target read and its size means little. The chain couples TRBV28 to TRBJ1-5; the D gene is possibly TRBD1 (5 bases). Germline values: CDR1 MDHEN, CDR2 SYDVKM. Trimming cost V 3 bases and J 3 bases, with 9 bases left between them. The CDR3 sequence is 14 residues long. The CDR3 here is CASSFTTDNQPQHF. Written as DNA, the CDR3 is TGTGCCAGCAGTTTCACGACAGACAATCAGCCCCAGCATTTT.

A remark on this clonotype: This beta chain appears as a stray read in a library generated for alpha chains; its size is not informative. This sequence joins TRBV20-1 and TRBJ2-7; D may be TRBD1 or TRBD2 (5 bases each). With 0 bases removed from V and 2 bases from J, the gap between germline ends came to 11 bases. Germline V gene data show CDR1 as DFQATT and CDR2 as SNEGSKA (reference sequence). This CDR3 is 14 amino acids long. CDR3 sequence: CSARDPGAPYEQYF. CDR3 nucleotides: TGCAGTGCTAGAGATCCCGGGGCCCCCTACGAGCAGTACTTC.

Notes on this clonotype: This beta chain came through as a stray read in a library set up for alpha chains, and its size says little. V gene TRBV6-5 combines with J gene TRBJ2-3; D is perhaps TRBD1 or TRBD2 (6 bases each). Germline CDR1 MNHEY, CDR2 SVGAGI. The CDR3 has 15 amino acids. V dropped 8 bases and J dropped 3 bases, with 18 bases sitting between them. The CDR3 sequence is CASRGGMVSTDTQYF. The CDR3, as DNA: TGTGCCAGCCGAGGGGGGATGGTGTCGACAGATACGCAGTATTTT.

Points on this clonotype: Since the library was made to target alpha chains, this beta chain is a stray read and its abundance is not meaningful. The CDR3 sequence: CASSYPDRLGGYTF. Written as DNA, the CDR3 is TGTGCCAGCAGTTACCCGGACAGGCTAGGAGGCTACACCTTC. The gene calls are TRBV6-2 or TRBV6-3 and TRBJ1-2; 7 nucleotides line up with TRBD1. The CDR3 has 14 amino acids. Germline trimming cut 2 bases from V and 8 bases from J; bases unmatched to any gene: 8. Looked up from germline, CDR1 is MNHEY and CDR2 is SVGEGT.